What follows are 12 T cell receptor beta chains derived from one specimen sequenced in a study of blood T cell repertoires in COVID-19. Produced via immunoSEQ multiplex PCR; TCRdb's table is partial and in-frame only. The sample has approximately 58,000 clones; 90% are singletons. Sequences were obtained from peripheral blood. Receptors originate from an elderly woman with active COVID-19.

The rearrangement uses TRBV19 and TRBJ2-5, with a tentative D call TRBD1 (5 bases). CDR1 LNHDA and CDR2 SQIVND come from the germline V gene (reference sequence). The V and J ends lost 8 bases and 1 base respectively, with 11 bases between them. The CDR3 has 13 residues. CDR3 sequence (DNA): TGTGCCAGTCGGTCCAGGGCCCAAGAGACCCAGTACTTC. It specifies CASRSRAQETQYF. The full variable domain, rest sourced from reference TRBV19 and TRBJ2-5, is DGGITQSPKYLFRKEGQNVTLSCEQNLNHDAMYWYRQDPGQGLRLIYYSQIVNDFQKGDIAEGYSVSREKKESFPLTVTSAQKNPTAFYLCASRSRAQETQYFGPGTRLLVL.

The V gene is TRBV3-1 (or the pseudogene TRBV3-2), the J gene TRBJ2-5; 8 positions agree with TRBD2. The CDR3 extends over 18 amino acids. Trimming removed 1 base from V and 2 bases from J; junction bases left unmatched: 12. CDR1 is LGHDT, CDR2 YNNKEL, per germline (reference sequence). The CDR3 reads CASSQVYESGGAQETQYF. CDR3 bases: TGTGCCAGCAGCCAAGTTTATGAAAGCGGGGGAGCTCAAGAGACCCAGTACTTC.

The V gene is TRBV20-1, the J gene TRBJ2-7, with 10 nucleotides matching TRBD1. Per the germline V gene, CDR1 is DFQATT and CDR2 is SNEGSKA (reference sequence). This CDR3 spans 14 amino acids. V gave up 3 bases and J gave up 4 bases; unmatched junction bases: 6. As DNA, the CDR3 is TGCAGTGCTAGTCCCGGGACAGGGGAATACGAGCAGTACTTC. The encoded protein is CSASPGTGEYEQYF.

V is TRBV10-1 and J is TRBJ2-1; 10 nucleotides match TRBD2. Trimming took 0 bases from V and 9 from J; bases not matched to a gene: 5. The CDR3 contains 15 residues. Germline-derived CDR1 and CDR2 are WNHNN and SYGVQD (reference sequence). For the CDR3, the DNA is TGCGCCAGCAGTGAGTCGGGACTAGCGAATGGTGAGCAGTTCTTC. It encodes CASSESGLANGEQFF.

This chain joins TRBV5-1 and TRBJ2-1, with 9 bases fitting TRBD2. Germline lookup yields CDR1 SGHRS and CDR2 YFSETQ. With V trimmed by 0 bases and J by 1 base, 8 bases remained unmatched. This CDR3 region has 18 residues. The CDR3, as DNA: TGCGCCAGCAGCTTGGAAGGCGGGAGGGCCGAGTCCTACAATGAGCAGTTCTTC. Translated, it gives CASSLEGGRAESYNEQFF.

The rearrangement links TRBV5-1 to TRBJ1-1; TRBD1 is a possible D gene (5 bases). Germline V CDR1 and CDR2: SGHRS, YFSETQ. There are 14 residues in the CDR3. V was clipped by 3 bases and J by 1 base, with 10 bases between them. The CDR3 region is CASSSLDKNTEAFF. In DNA form, the CDR3 reads TGCGCCAGCAGCTCGCTGGACAAGAACACTGAAGCTTTCTTT.

V and J are TRBV7-9 and TRBJ1-1, with D unresolved. Trimming removed 7 bases from V and 0 bases from J, with 6 bases in between. Germline lookup yields CDR1 SEHNR and CDR2 FQNEAQ (reference sequence). The CDR3 is 12 residues long. The CDR3 loop reads CASTRLNTEAFF. The CDR3 nucleotides are TGTGCCAGCACCCGTCTGAACACTGAAGCTTTCTTT.

The V gene is TRBV24-1, the J gene TRBJ2-1; 13 bases agree with TRBD2. Germline V CDR1 and CDR2: KGHDR, SFDVKD. The V gene end was trimmed by 5 bases and the J gene end by 0 bases; junction bases not matched to a gene: 9. This CDR3 is 19 amino acids long. CDR3 protein: CATSGAGLAGTDSYNEQFF. For the CDR3, the DNA is TGTGCCACCAGTGGGGCGGGACTAGCGGGGACGGACTCCTACAATGAGCAGTTCTTC.

The J gene is TRBJ2-1, the V gene TRBV27, with 7 bases that match TRBD1. The CDR3 sequence is 12 residues long. The V gene's germline CDR1 is MNHEY and CDR2 SMNVEV (reference sequence). The ends lost 3 bases at V and 10 bases at J; junction bases unmatched: 3. The CDR3 coding sequence is TGTGCCAGCAGTTTGGGCAGGGGGGAGCAGTTCTTC. It yields the protein CASSLGRGEQFF.

J is TRBJ2-1 and V is TRBV19; 7 bases match TRBD2. This CDR3 is 14 amino acids long. The trim removed 3 bases at V and 9 bases at J, leaving 8 bases unmatched. Per the germline V gene, CDR1 is LNHDA and CDR2 is SQIVND (reference sequence). The CDR3 loop is CASSMSGGDFEQFF. The CDR3 region has the DNA TGTGCCAGTAGTATGAGTGGGGGGGACTTTGAGCAGTTCTTC. The full variable domain, in which reference TRBV19 and TRBJ2-1 provide the parts outside the CDR3, is DGGITQSPKYLFRKEGQNVTLSCEQNLNHDAMYWYRQDPGQGLRLIYYSQIVNDFQKGDIAEGYSVSREKKESFPLTVTSAQKNPTAFYLCASSMSGGDFEQFFGPGTRLTVL.

This rearrangement joins TRBV18 to TRBJ1-5; D is uncertain. Trimming cost V 6 bases and J 5 bases, with 14 bases left between them. From germline, CDR1 is KGHSH and CDR2 LQKENI. CDR3 size: 14 residues. The CDR3 sequence is CASSAAGADQPQHF. The CDR3 coding sequence is TGTGCCAGCTCCGCCGCTGGAGCCGATCAGCCCCAGCATTTT.

J is TRBJ2-7 and V is TRBV5-5, with a tentative D call TRBD2 (5 bases). V was pared by 0 bases and J by 7 bases, with 17 bases between. This CDR3 is 15 amino acids long. CDR1 SGHKS and CDR2 YYEKEE come from the germline V gene (reference sequence). The CDR3 sequence: CASSLVGGPLEEQYF. The CDR3 DNA is TGTGCCAGCAGCTTGGTAGGCGGGCCGTTAGAGGAGCAGTACTTC.